This record concerns one T cell receptor beta chain sequence. TCRdb's copy holds only in-frame clones and misses some; the assay was immunoSEQ multiplex PCR. This table holds 110,000 or so clones, under 95% found once. This sample was taken from a study of T cells after somatic rescue of genetic block. The CDR3 loop spans 12 amino acids. Germline V gives CDR1 GTSNPN, CDR2 SVGIG (reference sequence). V was pared by 4 bases and J by 4 bases, with 11 bases between. Source material: peripheral blood mononuclear cells (PBMCs). This chain links TRBV30 with TRBJ2-7; D possibly uses TRBD1 or TRBD2 (6 bases each). This sequence originates from a young woman. In DNA form, the CDR3 reads TGTGCCTGGAATGGAGGGGGATACGAGCAGTACTTC. This codes for CAWNGGGYEQYF.